The 20 T cell receptor beta chains given below trace back to one sample, sequenced in a study of cytomegalovirus exposure and HLA in healthy donors. Data came from immunoSEQ multiplex PCR; TCRdb stores just in-frame clones and leaves some out. The sample has tens of thousands of clones; 85% to 95% are singletons. Sequencing input: PBMCs. Receptor source: a woman between 18 and 30 years old in good health and CMV-seronegative.

Only a few counts were recorded for this clone. The chain employs TRBV2 and TRBJ1-5, with D maybe TRBD1 (5 bases). The V end lost 7 bases, the J end lost 0 bases, and 7 bases lay between the germline ends. The CDR3 is made up of 13 amino acids. The germline gives CDR1 SNHLY, CDR2 FYNNEI. The CDR3 is CASTTASNQPQHF. CDR3 coding DNA: TGTGCCAGCACGACAGCTAGCAATCAGCCCCAGCATTTT.

The chain employs TRBV18 and TRBJ1-2, with D tentatively TRBD1 (5 bases). Trimming shortened V by 1 base and J by 3 bases, and 9 bases separated the two germline ends. Germline CDR1 is KGHSH and CDR2 is LQKENI. The CDR3 loop spans 14 amino acids. The CDR3 nucleotides read TGTGCCAGCTCACCACTGCCGGGGGACTATGGCTACACCTTC. Translated: CASSPLPGDYGYTF.

The V and J genes are TRBV28 and TRBJ2-7; 7 nucleotides match TRBD1. Germline trimming cut 1 base from V and 2 bases from J; bases unmatched to any gene: 2. The CDR3 is 14 amino acids. Per germline, CDR1 MDHEN and CDR2 SYDVKM. The CDR3 is CASSLLTGPYEQYF. The CDR3 DNA is TGTGCCAGCAGTTTATTGACAGGGCCCTACGAGCAGTACTTC.

The genes are TRBV5-1 and TRBJ1-2; 8 bases are a match to TRBD1. This CDR3 is 15 amino acids long. The germline V gene has CDR1 SGHRS and CDR2 YFSETQ. V was pared by 7 bases and J by 4 bases, with 12 bases of the junction left unmatched. This chain's CDR3 is CASFGQGGGGYGYTF. The CDR3, as DNA: TGCGCCAGCTTCGGACAGGGCGGGGGTGGCTATGGCTACACCTTC.

In this sample, this clone turned up once. The CDR3 reads CASSSPPGAGTDTQYF. The CDR3 coding sequence is TGTGCCAGCAGCTCGCCCCCGGGAGCCGGCACAGATACGCAGTATTTT. V and J are TRBV5-4 and TRBJ2-3; the D gene is possibly TRBD2 (6 bases). Trimming took 3 bases from V and 1 from J, leaving 15 bases between them. CDR1 and CDR2 from the germline V gene are SGHNT and YYREEE (reference sequence). This CDR3 spans 16 amino acids. The entire variable domain, with the rest obtained from reference TRBV5-4 and TRBJ2-3, is as follows: ETGVTQSPTHLIKTRGQQVTLRCSSQSGHNTVSWYQQALGQGPQFIFQYYREEENGRGNFPPRFSGLQFPNYSSELNVNALELDDSALYLCASSSPPGAGTDTQYFGPGTRLTVL.

The rearrangement uses TRBV5-1 and TRBJ2-7; D gene unclear. Per germline, CDR1 SGHRS and CDR2 YFSETQ. The germline V and J ends were trimmed by 1 base and 3 bases, with 8 bases remaining between them. The CDR3 consists of 13 residues. The CDR3: CASSLTVLYEQYF. The CDR3 DNA is TGCGCCAGCAGCTTGACAGTGCTCTACGAGCAGTACTTC.

The V gene is TRBV6-5, the J gene TRBJ1-5; the D gene is possibly TRBD1 (5 bases). The V gene's germline CDR1 is MNHEY and CDR2 SVGAGI. Between the trimmed V and J ends, which lost 0 bases and 7 bases, there was a span of 13 bases. CDR3 length: 15 amino acids. The CDR3 spells CASSYSSRGDQPQHF. CDR3 bases: TGTGCCAGCAGTTACTCCTCCCGGGGGGACCAGCCCCAGCATTTT.

The rearrangement uses TRBV27 and TRBJ1-2; 10 bases agree with TRBD1. Trimming removed 4 bases from V and 4 bases from J; junction bases left unmatched: 6. The CDR3 loop spans 15 amino acids. Germline V CDR1 and CDR2: MNHEY, SMNVEV (reference sequence). CDR3 DNA sequence: TGTGCCAGCAGTTCTCCGGGACAGGGGCTCTATGGCTACACCTTC. This translates into CASSSPGQGLYGYTF.

The V call is TRBV4-3, the J call TRBJ1-2; TRBD1 might be the D (6 bases). With 4 bases removed from V and 0 bases from J, the gap between germline ends came to 12 bases. Germline V gene lookup returns CDR1 LGHNA and CDR2 YSLEER. The CDR3 length is 15 residues. The CDR3 sequence is CASSPTTGTNYGYTF. In DNA form, the CDR3 reads TGCGCCAGCAGCCCCACGACAGGAACTAACTATGGCTACACCTTC.

The J gene is TRBJ2-7, the V gene TRBV6-5; tentatively, D is TRBD2 (6 bases). V was trimmed by 6 bases and J by 3 bases, leaving 18 bases between them. This CDR3 has 15 residues. Germline assignment: CDR1 MNHEY and CDR2 SVGAGI. The CDR3 protein is CASRRSGTLIYEQYF. CDR3 nucleotides: TGTGCCAGCAGGAGGTCCGGGACTTTAATCTACGAGCAGTACTTC.

The chain carries TRBV30 and TRBJ1-4; TRBD1 might be the D (6 bases). V dropped 3 bases and J dropped 8 bases, with 13 bases sitting between them. CDR3 size: 13 residues. The germline V gene encodes CDR1 GTSNPN and CDR2 SVGIG (reference sequence). CDR3 DNA: TGTGCCTGGAGCCCCGGAACAGGGGAAAAACTGTTTTTT. Protein product: CAWSPGTGEKLFF.

This rearrangement joins TRBV5-1 to TRBJ2-7, with 8 bases fitting TRBD2. With V trimmed by 0 bases and J by 3 bases, 8 bases remained unmatched. The CDR3 extends over 16 amino acids. Germline CDR1 SGHRS, CDR2 YFSETQ. The CDR3 reads CASSLVTAGGNYEQYF. The CDR3 DNA reads as TGCGCCAGCAGCTTGGTAACGGCGGGAGGAAACTACGAGCAGTACTTC.

The chain has TRBV10-3 and TRBJ1-1; D might be TRBD1 (5 bases). Germline CDR1 is ENHRY and CDR2 is SYGVKD. Trimming took off 8 bases at V and 1 base at J, with 14 bases between the two ends. CDR3 size: 14 residues. The chain's CDR3 is CAIAGGSGNTEAFF. The CDR3 region has the DNA TGTGCCATCGCCGGGGGATCGGGGAACACTGAAGCTTTCTTT.

As DNA, the CDR3 is TGTGCCATCTCGAGGGCCAACACCATATATTTT. Its protein product is CAISRANTIYF. The V and J genes are TRBV10-3 and TRBJ1-3; no reliable D call. The germline V and J ends were trimmed by 8 bases and 7 bases, with 9 bases remaining between them. The germline gives CDR1 ENHRY, CDR2 SYGVKD. This CDR3 contains 11 residues.

The chain has TRBV7-8 and TRBJ1-4; no clear D. The CDR3 consists of 15 residues. Trimming stripped 1 base from V and 7 bases from J, with 13 bases between. Germline lookup yields CDR1 SGHVS and CDR2 FQNEAQ. CDR3 loop: CASSLERTRGEKLFF. The CDR3 DNA sequence: TGTGCCAGCAGCTTAGAAAGGACGCGGGGTGAAAAACTGTTTTTT.

The chain employs TRBV2 and TRBJ2-5, with 7 bases identical to TRBD2. V gave up 4 bases and J gave up 9 bases; unmatched junction bases: 8. The CDR3 runs to 13 residues. Per the germline V gene, CDR1 is SNHLY and CDR2 is FYNNEI. The CDR3 DNA is TGTGCCAGCAGTGGGGAGGGAACTAGGGCCCAGTACTTC. Protein sequence: CASSGEGTRAQYF.

The V and J genes are TRBV11-2 and TRBJ2-7; 7 bases are a match to TRBD1. Germline CDR1 SGHAT, CDR2 FQNNGV. Trimming cost V 4 bases and J 6 bases; bases outside gene matches: 15. The CDR3 covers 16 residues. For the CDR3, the DNA is TGTGCCAGCAGCTCCGCCGGTGGGACAGCTGCCTCCGAGCAGTACTTC. The encoded protein is CASSSAGGTAASEQYF. The complete variable domain, with remaining parts taken from reference TRBV11-2 and TRBJ2-7, reads EAGVAQSPRYKIIEKRQSVAFWCNPISGHATLYWYQQILGQGPKLLIQFQNNGVVDDSQLPKDRFSAERLKGVDSTLKIQPAKLEDSAVYLCASSSAGGTAASEQYFGPGTRLTVT.

A few counts support this clone. The rearrangement uses TRBV7-2 and TRBJ1-2; D remains ambiguous. Trimming took off 7 bases at V and 1 base at J, with 13 bases between the two ends. There are 14 residues in the CDR3. From germline, CDR1 is SGHTA and CDR2 FQGNSA. The CDR3 sequence: CASIPWEINYGYTF. In DNA form, the CDR3 reads TGTGCCAGCATCCCTTGGGAGATTAACTATGGCTACACCTTC.

The genes are TRBV5-4 and TRBJ2-1, with 7 bases aligning to TRBD2. The CDR3 loop spans 15 amino acids. V trimming: 0 bases; J trimming: 7 bases; junction bases outside the gene matches: 7. Germline V gives CDR1 SGHNT, CDR2 YYREEE (reference sequence). This CDR3 reads CASSLVGSAGNEQFF. DNA for the CDR3: TGTGCCAGCAGCTTGGTGGGGTCAGCGGGGAATGAGCAGTTCTTC.

The J gene is TRBJ1-4, the V gene TRBV7-2; D is unclear. V was cut by 3 bases and J by 10 bases, with 6 bases left in between. Looked up from germline, CDR1 is SGHTA and CDR2 is FQGNSA. CDR3 length: 11 amino acids. The CDR3 here is CASSLGGKLFF. The CDR3 DNA reads TGTGCCAGCAGCTTGGGAGGAAAACTGTTTTTT.